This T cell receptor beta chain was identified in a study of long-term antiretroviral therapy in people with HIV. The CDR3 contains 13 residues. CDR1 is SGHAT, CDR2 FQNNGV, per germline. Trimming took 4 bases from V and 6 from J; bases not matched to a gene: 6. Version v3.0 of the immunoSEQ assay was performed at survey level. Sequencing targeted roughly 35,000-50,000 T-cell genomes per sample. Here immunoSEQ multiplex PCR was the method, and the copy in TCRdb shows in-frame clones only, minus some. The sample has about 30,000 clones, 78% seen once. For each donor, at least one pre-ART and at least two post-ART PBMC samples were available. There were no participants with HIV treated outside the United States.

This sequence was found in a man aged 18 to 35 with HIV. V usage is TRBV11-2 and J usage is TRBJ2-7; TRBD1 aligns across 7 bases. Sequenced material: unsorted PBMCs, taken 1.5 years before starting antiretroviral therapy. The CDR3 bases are TGTGCCAGCAGCTCCATGGGGACAGCCGAGCAGTACTTC. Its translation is CASSSMGTAEQYF.